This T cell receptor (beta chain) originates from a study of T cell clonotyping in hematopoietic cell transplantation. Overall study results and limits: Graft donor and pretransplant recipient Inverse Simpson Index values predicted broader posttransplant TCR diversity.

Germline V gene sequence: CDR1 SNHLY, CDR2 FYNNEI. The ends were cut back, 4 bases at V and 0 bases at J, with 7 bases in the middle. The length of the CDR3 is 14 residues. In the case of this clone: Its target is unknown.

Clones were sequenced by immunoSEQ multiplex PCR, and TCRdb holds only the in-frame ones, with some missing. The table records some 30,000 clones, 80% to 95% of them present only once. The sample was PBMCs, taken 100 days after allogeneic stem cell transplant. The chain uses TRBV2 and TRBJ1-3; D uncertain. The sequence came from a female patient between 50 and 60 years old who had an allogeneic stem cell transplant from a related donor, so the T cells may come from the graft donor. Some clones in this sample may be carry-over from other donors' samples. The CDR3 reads CASSAPPSGNTIYF. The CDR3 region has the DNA TGTGCCAGCAGTGCCCCCCCCTCTGGAAACACCATATATTTT.